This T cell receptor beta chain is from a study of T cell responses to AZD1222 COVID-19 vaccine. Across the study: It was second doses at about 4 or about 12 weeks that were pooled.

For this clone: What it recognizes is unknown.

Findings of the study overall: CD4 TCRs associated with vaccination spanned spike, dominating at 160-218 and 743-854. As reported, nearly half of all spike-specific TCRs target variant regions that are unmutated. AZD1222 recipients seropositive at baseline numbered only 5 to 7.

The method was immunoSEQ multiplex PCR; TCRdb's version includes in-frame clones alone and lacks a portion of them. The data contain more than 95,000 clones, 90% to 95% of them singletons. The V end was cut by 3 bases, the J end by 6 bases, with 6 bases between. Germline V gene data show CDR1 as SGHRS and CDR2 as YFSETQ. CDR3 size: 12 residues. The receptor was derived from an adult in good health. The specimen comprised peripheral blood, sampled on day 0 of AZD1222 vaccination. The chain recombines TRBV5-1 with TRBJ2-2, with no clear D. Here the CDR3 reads CASSSLPGELFF. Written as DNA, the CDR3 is TGCGCCAGCAGCTCACTCCCCGGGGAGCTGTTTTTT. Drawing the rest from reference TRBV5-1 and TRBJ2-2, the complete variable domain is KAGVTQTPRYLIKTRGQQVTLSCSPISGHRSVSWYQQTPGQGLQFLFEYFSETQRNKGNFPGRFSGRQFSNSRSEMNVSTLELGDSALYLCASSSLPGELFFGEGSRLTVL.